This TCR beta chain is drawn from a study of CD8+CD57+ T cells in acquired aplastic anemia. The patients chosen for sequencing had shown expansion of CD8+CD57+ cells (detected by flow cytometry). CDR3 and TCR beta VDJ profiling relied on genomic DNA as the template. Each CDR3 protein gets one entry after TCRdb re-called the reads with MiXCR. The sample shows some 150,000 distinct CDR3 sequences, about two thirds of them seen only once. This CDR3 is built from 15 residues. Germline CDR1 and CDR2: DFQATT and SNEGSKA (reference sequence). V gave up 6 bases and J gave up 5 bases; unmatched junction bases: 14.

The TCR sequence derives from a human donor with aplastic anemia. V and J are TRBV20-1 and TRBJ2-5; 8 bases match TRBD1. Sequencing was performed on sorted CD4+, CD8+, or CD8+CD57+ T cells (not recorded which) from PBMCs. In nucleotides, the CDR3 is TGCAGTGCAAGCTTCTTAGACAGGGGCCGGGAGACCCAGTACTTC. This sequence encodes CSASFLDRGRETQYF.